This T cell receptor (beta chain) stems from a study of blood T cell repertoires in COVID-19. Study background: Samples came from the United States, Italy and Spain, spanning acute and convalescent COVID-19. Sources were T cells, B-cell-depleted T cells, or PBMCs; the material itself was cDNA or gDNA.

In the study's own analysis: Reference gene primer amplification in the assay estimated nucleated cell counts. Profiled with immunoSEQ multiplex PCR; TCRdb holds only in-frame clones, not every one. V and J calls and clone size come straight from that table; D and trimming were deduced from the DNA. The sample shows about 14,000 clones, 73% of them seen only once. The sequence derives from a man between 65 and 85 years old with acute or convalescent COVID-19. The sequenced material came from peripheral blood.

The CDR3 sequence: CASSLTPDEGEFF. Written as DNA, the CDR3 is TGTGCCAGCAGCTTAACCCCAGACGAGGGCGAGTTCTTC. The J gene is TRBJ2-1, the V gene TRBV7-3; TRBD2 is a possible D gene (5 bases). With 0 bases removed from V and 14 bases from J, the gap between germline ends came to 14 bases. Germline CDR1 reads SGHTA; CDR2 reads FQGTGA. This CDR3 spans 13 amino acids.